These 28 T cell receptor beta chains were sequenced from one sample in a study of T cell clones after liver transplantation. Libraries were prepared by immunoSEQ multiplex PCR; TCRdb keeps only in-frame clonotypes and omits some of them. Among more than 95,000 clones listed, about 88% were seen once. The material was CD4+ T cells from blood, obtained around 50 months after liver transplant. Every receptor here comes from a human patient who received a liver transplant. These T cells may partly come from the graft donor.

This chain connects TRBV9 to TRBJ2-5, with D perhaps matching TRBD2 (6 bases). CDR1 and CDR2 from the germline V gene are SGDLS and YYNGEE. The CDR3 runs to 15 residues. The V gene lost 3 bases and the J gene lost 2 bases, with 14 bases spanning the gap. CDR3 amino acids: CASSGYGGPQETQYF. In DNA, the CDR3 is TGTGCCAGCAGCGGATACGGGGGACCGCAAGAGACCCAGTACTTC.

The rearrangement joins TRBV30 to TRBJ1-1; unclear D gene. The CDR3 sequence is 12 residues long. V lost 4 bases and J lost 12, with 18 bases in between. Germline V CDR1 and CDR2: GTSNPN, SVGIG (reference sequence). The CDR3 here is CAWKGRGLGSFF. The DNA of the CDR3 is TGTGCCTGGAAGGGTCGAGGGCTCGGGTCTTTCTTT.

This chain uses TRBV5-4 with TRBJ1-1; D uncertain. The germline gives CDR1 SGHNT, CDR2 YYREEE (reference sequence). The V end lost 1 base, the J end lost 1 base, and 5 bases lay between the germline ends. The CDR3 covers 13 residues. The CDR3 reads CASSLSQNTEAFF. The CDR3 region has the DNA TGTGCCAGCAGCTTGAGTCAGAACACTGAAGCTTTCTTT.

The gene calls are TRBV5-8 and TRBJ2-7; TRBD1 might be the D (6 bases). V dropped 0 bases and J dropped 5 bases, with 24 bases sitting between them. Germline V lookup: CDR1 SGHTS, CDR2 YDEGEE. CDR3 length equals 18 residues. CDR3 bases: TGTGCCAGCAGCTTGGTTTCTGGGGGCCTCTTATACCGGGACGAGCAGTACTTC. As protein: CASSLVSGGLLYRDEQYF. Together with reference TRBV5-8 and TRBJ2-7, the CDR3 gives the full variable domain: EAGVTQSPTHLIKTRGQQATLRCSPISGHTSVYWYQQALGLGLQFLLWYDEGEERNRGNFPPRFSGRQFPNYSSELNVNALELEDSALYLCASSLVSGGLLYRDEQYFGPGTRLTVT.

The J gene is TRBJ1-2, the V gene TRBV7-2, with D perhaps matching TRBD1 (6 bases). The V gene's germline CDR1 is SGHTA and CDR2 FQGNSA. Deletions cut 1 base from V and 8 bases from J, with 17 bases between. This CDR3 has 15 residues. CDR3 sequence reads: CASSLVGTGLGGYTF. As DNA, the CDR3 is TGTGCCAGCAGCTTAGTTGGTACAGGGCTTGGGGGCTACACCTTC. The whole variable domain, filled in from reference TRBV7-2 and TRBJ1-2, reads GAGVSQSPSNKVTEKGKDVELRCDPISGHTALYWYRQSLGQGLEFLIYFQGNSAPDKSGLPSDRFSAERTGGSVSTLTIQRTQQEDSAVYLCASSLVGTGLGGYTFGSGTRLTVV.

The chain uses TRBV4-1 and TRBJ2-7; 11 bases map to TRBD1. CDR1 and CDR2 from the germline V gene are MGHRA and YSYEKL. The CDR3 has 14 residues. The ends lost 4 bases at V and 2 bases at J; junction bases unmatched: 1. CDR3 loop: CASSPGQGAYEQYF. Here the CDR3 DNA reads TGCGCCAGCAGCCCGGGACAGGGGGCCTACGAGCAGTACTTC.

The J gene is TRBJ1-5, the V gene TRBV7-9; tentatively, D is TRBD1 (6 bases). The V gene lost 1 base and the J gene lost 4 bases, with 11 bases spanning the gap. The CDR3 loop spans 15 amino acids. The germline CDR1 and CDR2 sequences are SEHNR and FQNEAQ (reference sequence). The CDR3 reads CASSLGDILNQPQHF. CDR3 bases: TGTGCCAGCAGCTTAGGGGACATCCTGAATCAGCCCCAGCATTTT.

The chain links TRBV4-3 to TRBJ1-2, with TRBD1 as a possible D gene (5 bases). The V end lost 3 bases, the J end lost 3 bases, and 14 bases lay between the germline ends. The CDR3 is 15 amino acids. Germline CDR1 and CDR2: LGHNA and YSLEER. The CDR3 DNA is TGCGCCAGCAGCCACCCTGGGACGTCGTACTATGGCTACACCTTC. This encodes CASSHPGTSYYGYTF.

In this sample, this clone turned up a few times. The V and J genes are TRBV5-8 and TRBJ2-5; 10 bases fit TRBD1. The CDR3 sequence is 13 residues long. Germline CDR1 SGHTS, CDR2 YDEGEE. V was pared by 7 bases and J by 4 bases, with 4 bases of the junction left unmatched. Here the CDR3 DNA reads TGTGCCAGCGCCCGGGACAGGGGAGAGACCCAGTACTTC. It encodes CASARDRGETQYF.

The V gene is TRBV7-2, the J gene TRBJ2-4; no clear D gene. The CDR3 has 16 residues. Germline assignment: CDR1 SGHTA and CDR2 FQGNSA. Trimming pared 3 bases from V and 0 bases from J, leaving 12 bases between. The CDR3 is CASSFVSQLAKNIQYF. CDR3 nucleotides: TGTGCCAGCAGCTTTGTCAGCCAATTAGCCAAAAACATTCAGTACTTC.

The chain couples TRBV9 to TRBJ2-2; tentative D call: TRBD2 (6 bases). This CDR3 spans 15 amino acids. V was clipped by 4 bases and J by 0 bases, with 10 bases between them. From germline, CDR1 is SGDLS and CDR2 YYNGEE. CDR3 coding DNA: TGTGCCAGCAGCCCGGGACTCCCGAACACCGGGGAGCTGTTTTTT. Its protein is CASSPGLPNTGELFF.

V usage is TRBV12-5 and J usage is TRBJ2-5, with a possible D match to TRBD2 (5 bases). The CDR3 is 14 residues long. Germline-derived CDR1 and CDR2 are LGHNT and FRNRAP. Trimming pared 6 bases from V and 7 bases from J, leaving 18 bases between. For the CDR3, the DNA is TGTGCTAGTGGACCGGACGGAGGTTATGTGACCCAGTACTTC. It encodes CASGPDGGYVTQYF.

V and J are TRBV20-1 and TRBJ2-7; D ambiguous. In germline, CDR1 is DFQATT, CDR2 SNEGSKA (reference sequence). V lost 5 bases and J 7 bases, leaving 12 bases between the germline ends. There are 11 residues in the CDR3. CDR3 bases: TGCAGTGCTGGCCCTAGTAGGGAGCAGTACTTC. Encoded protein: CSAGPSREQYF.

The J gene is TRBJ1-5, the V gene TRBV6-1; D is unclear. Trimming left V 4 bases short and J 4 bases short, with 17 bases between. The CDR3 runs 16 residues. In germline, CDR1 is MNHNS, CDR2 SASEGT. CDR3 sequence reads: CASSAGGLARNQPQHF. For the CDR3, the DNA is TGTGCCAGCAGTGCCGGAGGACTAGCCAGGAATCAGCCCCAGCATTTT.

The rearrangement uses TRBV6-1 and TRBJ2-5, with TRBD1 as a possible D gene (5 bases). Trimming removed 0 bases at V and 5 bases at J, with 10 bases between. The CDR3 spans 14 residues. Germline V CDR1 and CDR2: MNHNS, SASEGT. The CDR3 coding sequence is TGTGCCAGCAGTGAAGCGTGGGGCAGGGAGACCCAGTACTTC. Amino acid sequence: CASSEAWGRETQYF.

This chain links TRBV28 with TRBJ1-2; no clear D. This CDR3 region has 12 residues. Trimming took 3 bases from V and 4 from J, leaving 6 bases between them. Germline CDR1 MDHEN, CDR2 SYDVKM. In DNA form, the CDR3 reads TGTGCCAGCAGTTTTAAGATCTATGGCTACACCTTC. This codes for CASSFKIYGYTF.

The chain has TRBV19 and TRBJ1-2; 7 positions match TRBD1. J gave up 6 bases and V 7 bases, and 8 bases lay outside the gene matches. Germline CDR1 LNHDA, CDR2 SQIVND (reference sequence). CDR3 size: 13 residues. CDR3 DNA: TGTGCCAGTACCACAGGGGAGGGACATGGCTACACCTTC. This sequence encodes CASTTGEGHGYTF.

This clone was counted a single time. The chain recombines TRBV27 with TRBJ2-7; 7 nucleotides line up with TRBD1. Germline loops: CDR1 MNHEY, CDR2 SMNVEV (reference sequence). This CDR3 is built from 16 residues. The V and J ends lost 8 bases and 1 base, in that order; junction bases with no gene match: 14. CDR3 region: CASAYNRGFWSYEQYF. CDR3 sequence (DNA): TGTGCCAGCGCGTACAACAGGGGTTTTTGGTCCTACGAGCAGTACTTC.

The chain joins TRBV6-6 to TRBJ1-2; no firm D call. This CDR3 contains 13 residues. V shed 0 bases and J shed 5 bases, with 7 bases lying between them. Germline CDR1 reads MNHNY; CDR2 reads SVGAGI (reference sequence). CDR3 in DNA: TGTGCCAGCAGTTACTCACATTCGTATGGCTACACCTTC. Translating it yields CASSYSHSYGYTF.

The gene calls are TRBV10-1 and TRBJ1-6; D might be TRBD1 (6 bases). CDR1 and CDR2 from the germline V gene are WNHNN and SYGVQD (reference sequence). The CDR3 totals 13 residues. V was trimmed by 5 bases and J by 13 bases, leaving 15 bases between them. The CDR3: CASSPITTGPLHF. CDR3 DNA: TGCGCCAGCAGTCCGATTACGACAGGCCCCCTCCACTTT.

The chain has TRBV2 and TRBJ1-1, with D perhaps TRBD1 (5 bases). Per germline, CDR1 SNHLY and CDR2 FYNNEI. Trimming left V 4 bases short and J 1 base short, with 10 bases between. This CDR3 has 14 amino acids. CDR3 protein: CASSVGRANTEAFF. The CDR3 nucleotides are TGTGCCAGCAGTGTTGGCAGGGCGAACACTGAAGCTTTCTTT.

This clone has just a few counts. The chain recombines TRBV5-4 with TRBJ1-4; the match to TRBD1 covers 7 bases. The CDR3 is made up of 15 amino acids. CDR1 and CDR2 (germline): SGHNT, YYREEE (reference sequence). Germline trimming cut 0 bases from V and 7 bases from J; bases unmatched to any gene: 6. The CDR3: CASSLGGTAPEKLFF. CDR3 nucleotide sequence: TGTGCCAGCAGCTTGGGTGGGACAGCCCCTGAAAAACTGTTTTTT.

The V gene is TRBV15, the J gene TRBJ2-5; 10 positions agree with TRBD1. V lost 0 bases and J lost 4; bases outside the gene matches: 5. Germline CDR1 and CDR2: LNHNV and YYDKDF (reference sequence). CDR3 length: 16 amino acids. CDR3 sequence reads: CATSRDRGQGRETQYF. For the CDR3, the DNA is TGTGCCACCAGCAGAGATCGGGGACAGGGGAGAGAGACCCAGTACTTC.

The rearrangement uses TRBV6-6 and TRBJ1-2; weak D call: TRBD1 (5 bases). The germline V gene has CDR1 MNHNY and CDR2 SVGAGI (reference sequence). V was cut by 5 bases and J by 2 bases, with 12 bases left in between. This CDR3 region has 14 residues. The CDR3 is CASSPNGGNYGYTF. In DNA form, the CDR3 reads TGTGCCAGCAGTCCAAATGGGGGGAACTATGGCTACACCTTC.

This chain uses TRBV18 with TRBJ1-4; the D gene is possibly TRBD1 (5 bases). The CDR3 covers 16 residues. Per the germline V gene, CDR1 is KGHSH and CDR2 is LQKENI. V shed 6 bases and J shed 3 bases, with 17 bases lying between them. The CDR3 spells CASSRTDRGPNEKLFF. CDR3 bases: TGTGCCAGCTCCCGCACAGATCGGGGCCCTAATGAAAAACTGTTTTTT.

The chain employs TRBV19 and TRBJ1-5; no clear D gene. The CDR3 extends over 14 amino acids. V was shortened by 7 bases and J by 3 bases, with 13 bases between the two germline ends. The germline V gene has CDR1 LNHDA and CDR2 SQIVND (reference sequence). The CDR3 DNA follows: TGTGCCAGTATGATCCGGGCCCTCAATCAGCCCCAGCATTTT. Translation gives CASMIRALNQPQHF.

The CDR3 is CASSKFPGQPRGNQPQHF. CDR3 coding DNA: TGTGCCAGTAGCAAGTTTCCGGGTCAGCCCAGGGGTAATCAGCCCCAGCATTTT. The V and J genes are TRBV19 and TRBJ1-5; tentative D call: TRBD1 (6 bases). Trimming cost V 6 bases and J 4 bases, with 25 bases left between them. CDR1 is LNHDA and CDR2 is SQIVND in the germline V gene (reference sequence). The CDR3 sequence is 18 residues long.

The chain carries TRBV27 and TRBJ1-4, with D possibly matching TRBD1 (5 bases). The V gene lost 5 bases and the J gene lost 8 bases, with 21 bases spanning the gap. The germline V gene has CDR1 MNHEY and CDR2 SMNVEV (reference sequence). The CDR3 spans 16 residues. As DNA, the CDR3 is TGTGCCAGCAGTCCCTCTGGGGACCTCTCGCGGGAAAAACTGTTTTTT. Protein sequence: CASSPSGDLSREKLFF.